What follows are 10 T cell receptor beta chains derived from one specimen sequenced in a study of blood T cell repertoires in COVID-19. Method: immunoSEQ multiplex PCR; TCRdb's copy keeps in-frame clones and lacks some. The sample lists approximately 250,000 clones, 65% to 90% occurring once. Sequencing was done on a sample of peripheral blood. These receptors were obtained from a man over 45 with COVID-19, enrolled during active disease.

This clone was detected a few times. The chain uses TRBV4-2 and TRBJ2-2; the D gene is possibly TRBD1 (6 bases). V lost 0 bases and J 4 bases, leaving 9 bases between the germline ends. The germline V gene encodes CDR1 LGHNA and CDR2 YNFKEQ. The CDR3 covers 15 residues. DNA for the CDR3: TGTGCCAGCAGCCAAGATAACAGGGCCACCGGGGAGCTGTTTTTT. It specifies CASSQDNRATGELFF.

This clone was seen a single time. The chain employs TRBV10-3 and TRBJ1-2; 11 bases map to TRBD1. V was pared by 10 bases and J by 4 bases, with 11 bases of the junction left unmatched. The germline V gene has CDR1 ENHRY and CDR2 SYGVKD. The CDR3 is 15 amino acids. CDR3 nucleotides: TGTGCCACCGGGACAGGGGGTCGGACCGCCTATGGCTACACCTTC. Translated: CATGTGGRTAYGYTF.

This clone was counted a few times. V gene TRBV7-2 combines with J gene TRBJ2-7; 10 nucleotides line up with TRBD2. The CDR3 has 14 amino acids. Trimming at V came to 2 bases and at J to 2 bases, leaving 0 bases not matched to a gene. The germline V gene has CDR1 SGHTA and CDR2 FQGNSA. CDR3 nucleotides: TGTGCCAGCAGCTTAACTAGCGGGGCCTACGAGCAGTACTTC. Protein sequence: CASSLTSGAYEQYF.

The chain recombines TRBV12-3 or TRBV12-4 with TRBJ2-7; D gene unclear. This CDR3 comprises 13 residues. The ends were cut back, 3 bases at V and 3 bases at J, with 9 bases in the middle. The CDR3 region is CASSLETSYEQYF. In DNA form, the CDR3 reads TGTGCCAGCAGTTTGGAGACCAGCTACGAGCAGTACTTC.

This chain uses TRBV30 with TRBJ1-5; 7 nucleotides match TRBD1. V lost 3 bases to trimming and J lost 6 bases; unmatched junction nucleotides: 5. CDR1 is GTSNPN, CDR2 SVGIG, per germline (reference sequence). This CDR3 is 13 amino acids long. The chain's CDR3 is CAWRGQQSQPQHF. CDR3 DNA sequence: TGTGCCTGGAGGGGACAGCAAAGTCAGCCCCAGCATTTT.

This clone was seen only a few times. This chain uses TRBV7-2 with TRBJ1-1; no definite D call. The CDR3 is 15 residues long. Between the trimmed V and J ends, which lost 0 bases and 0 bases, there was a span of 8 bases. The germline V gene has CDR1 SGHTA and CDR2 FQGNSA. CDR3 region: CASSLAGSMNTEAFF. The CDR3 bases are TGTGCCAGCAGCTTAGCGGGCAGCATGAACACTGAAGCTTTCTTT.

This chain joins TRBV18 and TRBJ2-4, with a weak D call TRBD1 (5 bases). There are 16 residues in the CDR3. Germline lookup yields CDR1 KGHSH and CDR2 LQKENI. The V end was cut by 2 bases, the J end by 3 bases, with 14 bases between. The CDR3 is CASSPGQGVGKNIQYF. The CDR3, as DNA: TGTGCCAGCTCACCAGGGCAGGGTGTTGGCAAAAACATTCAGTACTTC.

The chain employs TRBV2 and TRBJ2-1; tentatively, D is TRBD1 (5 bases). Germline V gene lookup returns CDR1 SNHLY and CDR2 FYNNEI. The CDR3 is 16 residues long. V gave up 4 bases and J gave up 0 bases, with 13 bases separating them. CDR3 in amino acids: CASSARTRSSYNEQFF. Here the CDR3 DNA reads TGTGCCAGCAGTGCTAGGACAAGGAGCTCCTACAATGAGCAGTTCTTC.

CDR3: CASSLTPPSGGYTDTQYF. DNA of the CDR3: TGTGCCAGCAGCTTAACGCCGCCTAGCGGGGGCTACACAGATACGCAGTATTTT. This chain uses TRBV7-3 with TRBJ2-3; 10 positions match TRBD2. Germline V gene lookup returns CDR1 SGHTA and CDR2 FQGTGA. This CDR3 spans 18 amino acids. With 0 bases clipped from V and 2 bases from J, the junction kept 8 bases outside the gene matches.

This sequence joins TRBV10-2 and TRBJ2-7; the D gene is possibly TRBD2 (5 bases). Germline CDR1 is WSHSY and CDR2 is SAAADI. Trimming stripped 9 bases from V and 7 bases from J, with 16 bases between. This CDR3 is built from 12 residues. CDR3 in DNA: TGCGCCAGTCAATCTAGCCGGATAGAGCAGTACTTC. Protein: CASQSSRIEQYF.